This TCR beta chain was observed in a study of early T cells in non-severe SARS-CoV-2 infection. For the study at large: Chains from this unsorted whole-blood bulk RNA could not be paired.

Individually, cDNA molecules had unique molecular identifiers attached to them. TCRdb redid the calling of the 5' RACE reads with MiXCR, one entry per CDR3 protein. The sample lists around 76,000 distinct CDR3 sequences, around 13% occurring once. The CDR3 contains 15 residues. After removal of 6 bases from V and 2 bases from J, the junction contained 5 bases not matched to a gene. The germline gives CDR1 SGHAT, CDR2 FQNNGV. Turning to this clonotype: As yet, its antigen is unknown.

Regarding the study as a whole: Comparison of clonotypes with VDJdb favored anti-spike CD8 responses while missing private and CD4 specificities.

This clonotype originated in an adult who was a healthcare worker with PCR-confirmed SARS-CoV-2 infection or an uninfected control (not recorded which). The V call is TRBV11-2, the J call TRBJ1-4, with 8 bases fitting TRBD1. This specimen consisted of whole blood, obtained at baseline. This CDR3 is CASSRTGPTNEKLFF. CDR3 sequence (DNA): TGTGCCAGCAGTCGGACAGGGCCGACTAATGAAAAACTGTTTTTT. Using reference TRBV11-2 and TRBJ1-4 for the parts outside the CDR3, the full variable domain is EAGVAQSPRYKIIEKRQSVAFWCNPISGHATLYWYQQILGQGPKLLIQFQNNGVVDDSQLPKDRFSAERLKGVDSTLKIQPAKLEDSAVYLCASSRTGPTNEKLFFGSGTQLSVL.